These 14 T cell receptor beta chains were sequenced from one sample in a study of blood T cell repertoires in COVID-19. Clones were sequenced by immunoSEQ multiplex PCR, and TCRdb holds only the in-frame ones, with some missing. The table records over 100,000 clones, 60% to 75% of them present only once. The specimen was peripheral blood. These receptors all come from a woman in her 70s with acute or convalescent COVID-19.

The chain employs TRBV6-5 and TRBJ2-1; possible D gene TRBD2, 6 bases. The CDR3 consists of 13 residues. Germline V gene sequence: CDR1 MNHEY, CDR2 SVGAGI. V dropped 2 bases and J dropped 9 bases, with 11 bases sitting between them. CDR3 in amino acids: CASSYQRGGEQFF. The CDR3 DNA sequence: TGTGCCAGCAGTTACCAGAGGGGAGGTGAGCAGTTCTTC.

This chain joins TRBV7-9 and TRBJ2-1; 14 nucleotides align to TRBD2. In germline, CDR1 is SEHNR, CDR2 FQNEAQ (reference sequence). The CDR3 runs 18 residues. V trimming: 0 bases; J trimming: 7 bases; junction bases outside the gene matches: 8. The CDR3: CASSLAVGGLAGENEQFF. CDR3 sequence (DNA): TGTGCCAGCAGCTTAGCGGTAGGGGGACTAGCGGGAGAGAATGAGCAGTTCTTC.

The sample holds one count of this clone. V gene TRBV10-3 combines with J gene TRBJ2-2, with 7 bases lining up with TRBD2. Germline assignment: CDR1 ENHRY and CDR2 SYGVKD. V lost 5 bases to trimming and J lost 1 base; unmatched junction nucleotides: 10. CDR3 size: 17 residues. CDR3 residues: CAISPRGGTENTGELFF. The CDR3 DNA sequence: TGTGCCATCAGTCCTAGGGGAGGGACGGAGAACACCGGGGAGCTGTTTTTT.

A few counts support this clone. The chain couples TRBV19 to TRBJ1-5, with D perhaps matching TRBD1 (6 bases). Germline V CDR1 and CDR2: LNHDA, SQIVND (reference sequence). The CDR3 runs 13 residues. Trimming stripped 5 bases from V and 4 bases from J, with 9 bases between. In nucleotides, the CDR3 is TGTGCCAGTAGTCAGGGGTTGAATCAGCCCCAGCATTTT. This codes for CASSQGLNQPQHF.

The chain recombines TRBV5-8 with TRBJ1-2; maybe TRBD1 (6 bases). The germline V gene has CDR1 SGHTS and CDR2 YDEGEE. This CDR3 region has 14 residues. Trimming removed 4 bases at V and 4 bases at J, with 14 bases between. CDR3 residues: CASSPAHRVYGYTF. CDR3 nucleotide sequence: TGTGCCAGCAGCCCGGCCCACAGGGTCTATGGCTACACCTTC.

This clone has only a few counts. The V and J genes are TRBV30 and TRBJ2-7; 8 nucleotides match TRBD2. J was trimmed by 1 base and V by 6 bases; bases with no gene match: 8. This CDR3 region has 14 residues. Germline V gives CDR1 GTSNPN, CDR2 SVGIG (reference sequence). CDR3 coding DNA: TGTGCCTGTCATGGGTTAGCGGGATCCTACGAGCAGTACTTC. Encoded protein: CACHGLAGSYEQYF.

V and J are TRBV19 and TRBJ2-3; possibly TRBD1 for D (6 bases). V was trimmed by 8 bases and J by 6 bases, leaving 15 bases between them. The CDR3 is 13 residues long. Germline lookup yields CDR1 LNHDA and CDR2 SQIVND (reference sequence). The CDR3 DNA reads TGTGCCAGTGGATACAGGGTGGGCGATACGCAGTATTTT. Protein product: CASGYRVGDTQYF.

The chain links TRBV5-6 to TRBJ2-7; no reliable D call. The CDR3 runs to 14 residues. Germline assignment: CDR1 SGHDT and CDR2 YYEEEE. The ends were cut back, 0 bases at V and 0 bases at J, with 7 bases in the middle. The CDR3 loop reads CASSLAGASYEQYF. The CDR3 DNA reads as TGTGCCAGCAGCTTGGCCGGTGCCTCCTACGAGCAGTACTTC.

The sample holds many counts of this clone. The rearrangement joins TRBV5-4 to TRBJ2-7; possible D gene TRBD1, 6 bases. V was shortened by 4 bases and J by 6 bases, with 11 bases between the two germline ends. The CDR3 covers 12 residues. Germline lookup yields CDR1 SGHNT and CDR2 YYREEE (reference sequence). The DNA for the CDR3 is TGTGCCAGCAGCGCGGACAGTTCCGAGCAGTACTTC. This encodes CASSADSSEQYF.

This clone was picked up many times. The chain links TRBV11-2 to TRBJ2-2; D may be TRBD2 (6 bases). Germline V gene lookup returns CDR1 SGHAT and CDR2 FQNNGV. The V gene lost 1 base and the J gene lost 5 bases, with 14 bases spanning the gap. The length of the CDR3 is 16 residues. CDR3 amino acids: CASSLVGGGDTGELFF. The DNA of the CDR3 is TGTGCCAGCAGCTTAGTCGGCGGAGGGGATACCGGGGAGCTGTTTTTT. Using reference TRBV11-2 and TRBJ2-2 for the parts outside the CDR3, the full variable domain is EAGVAQSPRYKIIEKRQSVAFWCNPISGHATLYWYQQILGQGPKLLIQFQNNGVVDDSQLPKDRFSAERLKGVDSTLKIQPAKLEDSAVYLCASSLVGGGDTGELFFGEGSRLTVL.

In this sample, this clone turned up a few times. V gene TRBV11-2 combines with J gene TRBJ2-1; 11 bases agree with TRBD2. The CDR3 is 18 amino acids. V trimming: 1 base; J trimming: 4 bases; junction bases outside the gene matches: 9. CDR1 and CDR2 from the germline V gene are SGHAT and FQNNGV. CDR3 region: CASSLGSLAGGFYNEQFF. The CDR3 DNA follows: TGTGCCAGCAGCTTAGGCTCCCTAGCGGGAGGTTTTTACAATGAGCAGTTCTTC.

This chain links TRBV4-1 with TRBJ2-3; 7 bases are shared with TRBD1. Trimming took 0 bases from V and 3 from J; bases not matched to a gene: 6. From germline, CDR1 is MGHRA and CDR2 YSYEKL. The CDR3 has 16 residues. The CDR3 spells CASSQERDSNTDTQYF. CDR3 sequence (DNA): TGCGCCAGCAGCCAAGAGAGGGACAGTAATACAGATACGCAGTATTTT.

The chain has TRBV5-6 and TRBJ2-7; TRBD1 matches 10 bases. This CDR3 spans 14 amino acids. CDR1 is SGHDT, CDR2 YYEEEE, per germline. V lost 2 bases and J lost 3; bases outside the gene matches: 2. The CDR3 DNA is TGTGCCAGCAGCTTCCGGACAGGGGGCTACGAGCAGTACTTC. Amino acids: CASSFRTGGYEQYF.

This clone was recorded only once. This chain links TRBV9 with TRBJ1-3; D remains ambiguous. This CDR3 region has 15 residues. Trimming took 1 base from V and 7 from J, leaving 15 bases between them. Looked up from germline, CDR1 is SGDLS and CDR2 is YYNGEE. CDR3 bases: TGTGCCAGCAGCGTATCTGTGGAGATGAAGAACACCATATATTTT. Amino acid sequence: CASSVSVEMKNTIYF.